Presented here are 10 T cell receptor beta chains from one specimen sequenced in a study of T cells after yellow fever vaccination. TCRdb ran MiXCR on the 5' RACE reads and lists one entry per CDR3 protein. The table lists a few hundred thousand distinct CDR3 sequences, 3.5% to 4.5% of them singletons. The input for sequencing was PBMCs, taken 15 days after the yellow fever booster vaccination. These receptors were obtained from a man aged 18 to 35 who received the YFV17D yellow fever vaccine.

This clonotype was detected ten times or more. The chain has TRBV12-3 or TRBV12-4 and TRBJ1-5; D not resolved. The CDR3 loop spans 14 amino acids. Trimming pared 3 bases from V and 9 bases from J, leaving 15 bases between. The CDR3 protein is CASSLRPVDPPQHF. The CDR3 nucleotides read TGTGCCAGCAGTTTGAGGCCGGTCGATCCGCCCCAGCATTTT.

The table lists this clonotype with a few counts. The rearrangement uses TRBV28 and TRBJ1-1, with D possibly matching TRBD1 (5 bases). CDR3 length equals 13 residues. The ends were cut back, 10 bases at V and 4 bases at J, with 16 bases in the middle. Looked up from germline, CDR1 is MDHEN and CDR2 is SYDVKM. CDR3 loop: CATPGYEGTEAFF. The CDR3, as DNA: TGTGCCACCCCAGGGTATGAGGGCACTGAAGCTTTCTTT.

This clonotype was counted only a few times. The chain carries TRBV7-8 and TRBJ2-3; D is possibly TRBD2 (6 bases). Germline CDR1 reads SGHVS; CDR2 reads FQNEAQ. The CDR3 has 14 residues. Trimming pared 8 bases from V and 1 base from J, leaving 13 bases between. The CDR3 nucleotides are TGTGCCAGCCTTGTGGGACTCGGCACAGATACGCAGTATTTT. Protein: CASLVGLGTDTQYF.

This chain connects TRBV14 to TRBJ2-7; unclear D gene. Deletions cut 0 bases from V and 7 bases from J, with 7 bases between. CDR3 length: 12 residues. Germline V gene lookup returns CDR1 SGHDN and CDR2 FVKESK. The CDR3 protein is CASSQDWVEQYF. CDR3 sequence (DNA): TGTGCCAGCAGCCAAGATTGGGTGGAGCAGTACTTC.

This clonotype showed up just a few times. The V and J genes are TRBV7-9 and TRBJ1-3; D gene uncertain. V gave up 5 bases and J gave up 4 bases, with 18 bases separating them. The CDR3 spans 16 residues. Germline V gene sequence: CDR1 SEHNR, CDR2 FQNEAQ (reference sequence). CDR3 loop: CASSPPGRAAGNTIYF. The CDR3 DNA reads TGTGCCAGCAGCCCCCCGGGGAGGGCAGCCGGAAACACCATATATTTT.

This clonotype showed up many times. The chain combines TRBV14 with TRBJ2-1, with TRBD2 matching 7 bases. The germline CDR1 and CDR2 sequences are SGHDN and FVKESK. The CDR3 extends over 14 amino acids. With 5 bases clipped from V and 4 bases from J, the junction kept 5 bases outside the gene matches. The CDR3 loop reads CASSWDYLYNEQFF. CDR3 bases: TGTGCCAGCAGCTGGGACTACCTTTACAATGAGCAGTTCTTC. Looking up the rest from reference TRBV14 and TRBJ2-1 gives the full variable domain: EAGVTQFPSHSVIEKGQTVTLRCDPISGHDNLYWYRRVMGKEIKFLLHFVKESKQDESGMPNNRFLAERTGGTYSTLKVQPAELEDSGVYFCASSWDYLYNEQFFGPGTRLTVL.

This clonotype has at least ten counts. The chain combines TRBV6-5 with TRBJ2-7; possibly TRBD1 or TRBD2 for D (5 bases each). The CDR3 totals 13 residues. Germline V gene sequence: CDR1 MNHEY, CDR2 SVGAGI. Trimming removed 7 bases at V and 3 bases at J, with 13 bases between. The CDR3 sequence: CASKHRDGYEQYV. CDR3 nucleotides: TGTGCCAGCAAGCACCGGGACGGCTACGAGCAGTACGTC.

In this sample, this clonotype turned up many times. The chain employs TRBV5-5 and TRBJ2-7, with D uncertain. V lost 4 bases to trimming and J lost 3 bases, with 14 bases between them. The CDR3 totals 14 residues. The V gene's germline CDR1 is SGHKS and CDR2 YYEKEE (reference sequence). DNA for the CDR3: TGTGCCAGCAGCCTAAATTGGCAGAACTACGAGCAGTACGTC. Amino acids: CASSLNWQNYEQYV.

This clonotype was observed a handful of times. V gene TRBV24-1 combines with J gene TRBJ1-5; TRBD1 agrees at 8 bases. V lost 4 bases and J lost 3; bases outside the gene matches: 7. The CDR3 has 16 amino acids. Germline V gene lookup returns CDR1 KGHDR and CDR2 SFDVKD. The CDR3 is CATSDPRQGINQPQHF. DNA for the CDR3: TGTGCCACCAGTGACCCTAGACAGGGGATCAATCAGCCCCAGCATTTT.

There are a few counts of this clonotype. This chain links TRBV7-2 with TRBJ1-5, with 8 bases fitting TRBD1. The length of the CDR3 is 16 residues. Trimming removed 0 bases from V and 2 bases from J; junction bases left unmatched: 3. Germline values: CDR1 SGHTA, CDR2 FQGNSA. CDR3 amino acids: CASSLARGQGNQPQHF. The CDR3 region has the DNA TGTGCCAGCAGCTTAGCGCGGGGACAGGGCAATCAGCCCCAGCATTTT.